What follows are 11 T cell receptor beta chains derived from one specimen sequenced in a study of OX40 agonist ivuxolimab in advanced cancers. This table comes from immunoSEQ multiplex PCR, and its TCRdb copy is limited to in-frame clones, with some not included. The repertoire holds more than 70,000 clones, with 65% to 90% as singletons. The source was CD4+ or CD8+ T cells sorted from blood, collected in a trial of the OX40 agonist ivuxolimab. These receptors were collected from an adult with an advanced solid tumor such as melanoma, head and neck, liver or kidney cancer.

The rearrangement uses TRBV19 and TRBJ1-1; 9 bases agree with TRBD1. Per the germline V gene, CDR1 is LNHDA and CDR2 is SQIVND (reference sequence). The CDR3 has 14 amino acids. V was pared by 5 bases and J by 11 bases, with 12 bases of the junction left unmatched. CDR3: CASSPGQGRPGAFF. The DNA for the CDR3 is TGTGCCAGTAGTCCGGGACAGGGTCGACCTGGGGCTTTCTTT.

The rearrangement links TRBV6-6 to TRBJ2-7; the D is unclear. Trimming shortened V by 6 bases and J by 3 bases, and 9 bases separated the two germline ends. Germline lookup yields CDR1 MNHNY and CDR2 SVGAGI (reference sequence). The CDR3 contains 12 residues. For the CDR3, the DNA is TGTGCCAGCAGCGGCCCACACTACGAGCAGTACTTC. Translated, it gives CASSGPHYEQYF.

This clone was observed a single time. The chain combines TRBV7-2 with TRBJ2-2; the D gene is possibly TRBD2 (5 bases). CDR3 length: 13 amino acids. V gave up 3 bases and J gave up 9 bases, with 11 bases separating them. CDR1 is SGHTA and CDR2 is FQGNSA in the germline V gene. Written as DNA, the CDR3 is TGTGCCAGCAGCTTGGAGGTTGGGAGGGAGCTGTTTTTT. Translation gives CASSLEVGRELFF.

The V call is TRBV15, the J call TRBJ2-5, with 7 bases identical to TRBD1. Germline CDR1 reads LNHNV; CDR2 reads YYDKDF (reference sequence). The CDR3 sequence is 15 residues long. J lost 5 bases, V lost 3 bases, and 9 bases had no gene match. The CDR3 region is CATSRETGVWETQYF. The DNA for the CDR3 is TGTGCCACCAGCAGGGAAACAGGGGTATGGGAGACCCAGTACTTC.

The gene calls are TRBV6-6 and TRBJ1-3, with D possibly matching TRBD1 (5 bases). The CDR3 loop spans 14 amino acids. Looked up from germline, CDR1 is MNHNY and CDR2 is SVGAGI (reference sequence). Between the trimmed V and J ends, which lost 6 bases and 7 bases, there was a span of 16 bases. Here the CDR3 reads CASRNLGRGNTIYF. CDR3 sequence (DNA): TGTGCCAGCAGGAATTTGGGACGGGGGAACACCATATATTTT.

With regard to this clone: This sample includes further DNA sequences coding for the same CDR3. The chain is built from TRBV5-1 and TRBJ2-1; no definite D call. This CDR3 contains 14 residues. Trimming shortened V by 0 bases and J by 2 bases, and 6 bases separated the two germline ends. CDR1 is SGHRS, CDR2 YFSETQ, per germline. CDR3 residues: CASSLGTAYNEQFF. CDR3 DNA sequence: TGCGCCAGCAGCTTGGGGACGGCCTACAATGAGCAGTTCTTC.

The chain carries TRBV28 and TRBJ1-2, with a weak D call TRBD1 (6 bases). Per the germline V gene, CDR1 is MDHEN and CDR2 is SYDVKM. Trimming cost V 5 bases and J 7 bases, with 20 bases left between them. This CDR3 is built from 15 residues. CDR3 sequence: CASSDSSLGGSGYTF. The CDR3 DNA sequence: TGTGCCAGCAGTGACTCCTCCTTAGGGGGTAGTGGCTACACCTTC.

The chain links TRBV19 to TRBJ1-5; no definite D call. V lost 3 bases, J lost 5 bases, and 8 bases lay in between. Germline loops: CDR1 LNHDA, CDR2 SQIVND (reference sequence). The CDR3 runs 13 residues. Here the CDR3 reads CASSIAADQPQHF. The CDR3 DNA reads TGTGCCAGTAGTATTGCGGCCGATCAGCCCCAGCATTTT.

The DNA for the CDR3 is TGTGCCAGCAGCGCCCGCCTCGACAGGCGACAAGGCTATGGCTACACCTTC. Amino acid sequence: CASSARLDRRQGYGYTF. The genes are TRBV7-9 and TRBJ1-2, with D possibly TRBD1 on 6 matching bases. From germline, CDR1 is SEHNR and CDR2 FQNEAQ (reference sequence). Trimming took off 5 bases at V and 4 bases at J, with 23 bases between the two ends. This CDR3 is 17 amino acids long.

This chain's CDR3 is CASSSTGGVNQPQHF. For the CDR3, the DNA is TGTGCCAGCAGTTCGACAGGAGGGGTCAATCAGCCCCAGCATTTT. The rearrangement joins TRBV27 to TRBJ1-5; the D gene is possibly TRBD1 (6 bases). With 4 bases removed from V and 3 bases from J, the gap between germline ends came to 13 bases. The CDR3 covers 15 residues. CDR1 and CDR2 from the germline V gene are MNHEY and SMNVEV (reference sequence).

This chain connects TRBV5-4 to TRBJ1-4; weak D call: TRBD1 (5 bases). This CDR3 is 15 amino acids long. Looked up from germline, CDR1 is SGHNT and CDR2 is YYREEE (reference sequence). V lost 4 bases and J lost 5, with 15 bases in between. CDR3 coding DNA: TGTGCCAGCAGCCGACAGACGGGGGGGAATGAAAAACTGTTTTTT. Amino acids: CASSRQTGGNEKLFF.